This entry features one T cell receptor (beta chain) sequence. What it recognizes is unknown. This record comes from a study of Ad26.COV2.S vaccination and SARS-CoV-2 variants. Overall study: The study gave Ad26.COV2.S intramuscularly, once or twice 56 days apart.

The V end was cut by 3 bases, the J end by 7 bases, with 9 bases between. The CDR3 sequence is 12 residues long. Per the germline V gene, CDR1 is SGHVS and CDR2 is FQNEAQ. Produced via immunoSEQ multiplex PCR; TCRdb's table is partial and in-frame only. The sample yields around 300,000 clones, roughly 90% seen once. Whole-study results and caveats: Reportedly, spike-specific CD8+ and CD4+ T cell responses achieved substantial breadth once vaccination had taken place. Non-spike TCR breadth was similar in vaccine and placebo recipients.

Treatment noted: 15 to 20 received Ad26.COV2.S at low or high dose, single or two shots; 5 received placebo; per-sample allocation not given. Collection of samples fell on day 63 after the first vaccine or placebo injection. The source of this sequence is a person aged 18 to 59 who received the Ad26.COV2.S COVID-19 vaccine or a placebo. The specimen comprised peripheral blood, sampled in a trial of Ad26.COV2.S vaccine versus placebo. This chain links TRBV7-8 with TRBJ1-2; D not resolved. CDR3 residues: CASSLGYGGYTF. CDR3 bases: TGTGCCAGCAGCTTGGGGTACGGTGGCTACACCTTC.